This note documents a single T cell receptor beta chain sequence. The CDR3 runs to 15 residues. Germline assignment: CDR1 SGDLS and CDR2 YYNGEE. V shed 5 bases, J shed 3 bases, and the junction held 4 bases outside the gene matches. Source study methods: By means of reference gene primer amplification, nucleated cell counts were estimated. Data came from immunoSEQ multiplex PCR; TCRdb stores just in-frame clones and leaves some out. V and J calls and clone size are given by that table; D and trimming were obtained from the DNA. Of fewer than 700,000 clones in the sample, about 89% are singletons; the top ten hold around 8%. This sample was included in a study of blood T cell repertoires in COVID-19. Study details: Sites in the United States, Italy and Spain provided acute and convalescent COVID-19 samples. Sources were T cells, B-cell-depleted T cells, or PBMCs; the material itself was cDNA or gDNA.

Sequencing was carried out using peripheral blood. The sequence derives from a woman in her fifties or sixties with COVID-19, enrolled during active disease. The chain links TRBV9 to TRBJ2-1; 11 nucleotides align to TRBD2. The chain's CDR3 is CASSALAGGYNEQFF. CDR3 nucleotide sequence: TGTGCCAGCAGTGCCCTAGCGGGGGGCTACAATGAGCAGTTCTTC.